This TCR beta chain originates from a study of shared clonotypes between healthy human individuals. Study-level findings and limits: In general, naive subsets displayed greater estimated richness than memory subsets did.

The germline CDR1 and CDR2 sequences are KGHSH and LQKENI. The CDR3 length is 14 residues. Trimming took off 1 base at V and 6 bases at J, with 12 bases between the two ends. The deep-level immunoSEQ assay was used. How the authors handled the data: ImmunoSEQ gave junction-only sequences without quality scores, so filtering differed. The method was immunoSEQ multiplex PCR; TCRdb's version includes in-frame clones alone and lacks a portion of them. The V and J calls and clone size come from that table; D and trimming were worked out from the DNA. The data hold roughly 2.2 million clones, with about 92% observed a single time. This clone is a singleton in its sample. Its antigen is not known. CD4+ cells underwent separation, giving CD45RA+ naive and CD45RA-negative memory subsets.

This clonotype was obtained from a man aged 18-30 years in good health. Some clones in this sample may be carry-over from other donors' samples. J is TRBJ1-1 and V is TRBV18; possibly TRBD1 for D (6 bases). The sequencing input was naive CD4+ T cells from PBMCs. Subset: CD45RA+ positively selected. CDR3 protein: CASSPQGVGAEAFF. The CDR3 DNA reads TGTGCCAGCTCACCACAGGGGGTTGGGGCTGAAGCTTTCTTT. The whole variable domain, remainder taken from reference TRBV18 and TRBJ1-1, is NAGVMQNPRHLVRRRGQEARLRCSPMKGHSHVYWYRQLPEEGLKFMVYLQKENIIDESGMPKERFSAEFPKEGPSILRIQQVVRGDSAAYFCASSPQGVGAEAFFGQGTRLTVV.